These T cell receptor beta chains were read from a single sample in a study of T cell responses to AZD1222 COVID-19 vaccine. The assay was immunoSEQ multiplex PCR, and TCRdb's table has in-frame clones only and misses some. The data hold about 120,000 clones, with approximately 83% observed a single time. The sample here was peripheral blood, taken on day 0 of AZD1222 vaccination. The source of these receptors is an adult in good health. The CDR3 runs from the conserved cysteine through the conserved F or W. Fields, in order: V gene, J gene, CDR3 length, CDR3 protein.

TRBV7-3	TRBJ1-5	13	CASSNAVNQPQHF
TRBV24-1	TRBJ2-7	13	CATSDGDRVEQYF
TRBV10-3	TRBJ1-6	13	CAISDSEDPPLHF
TRBV7-8	TRBJ1-2	12	CASSQRKEGYTF
TRBV7-2	TRBJ1-6	12	CASSTPHSPLHF
TRBV3-1/TRBV3-2	TRBJ1-4	15	CASSGQGATNEKLFF
TRBV7-2	TRBJ1-1	15	CASSRGEVHLTEAFF
TRBV2	TRBJ1-4	13	CASQRQEEEKLFF
TRBV5-8	TRBJ1-5	13	CASSSGMDQPQHF
TRBV30	TRBJ1-1	13	CAWFVSGSAEAFF
TRBV7-3	TRBJ2-3	14	CASSLSSNTDTQYF
TRBV19	TRBJ2-2	15	CASSRGGGFVGELFF
TRBV7-9	TRBJ2-7	14	CASSLTSGRYEQYF
TRBV18	TRBJ2-6	15	CASSPGQPGANVLTF
TRBV7-2	TRBJ2-5	14	CASSPSAGVETQYF
TRBV24-1	TRBJ1-1	9	CAPGWGAFF
TRBV7-3	TRBJ2-5	15	CASSSGQGRGETQYF
TRBV6-2/TRBV6-3	TRBJ2-3	12	CASSSNTDTQYF
TRBV9	TRBJ2-7	16	CASSVDPSGVSYEQYF
TRBV11-3	TRBJ1-4	12	CASSPRQGKLFF
TRBV6-6	TRBJ1-2	19	CASSYTQGLPPTQTYGYTF
TRBV6-2/TRBV6-3	TRBJ2-2	13	CASSPDFAGELFF
TRBV5-6	TRBJ2-7	16	CASSKSRQGYSYEQYF
TRBV6-1	TRBJ1-3	17	CASSEAPGTASGNTIYF
TRBV6-5	TRBJ1-1	14	CASGLTGGNTEAFF
TRBV29-1	TRBJ1-2	13	CSVTGTDNYGYTF
TRBV30	TRBJ1-2	15	CAWGREMTDPYGYTF
TRBV20-1	TRBJ1-2	11	CSASQGRGYTF
TRBV19	TRBJ1-2	13	CASSITGNYGYTF
TRBV5-4	TRBJ2-3	13	CASSLALEGTQYF
TRBV21-1	TRBJ1-2	16	CASSKGVVKPNYGYTF
TRBV28	TRBJ1-2	11	CASSLMTGYTF
TRBV5-1	TRBJ2-2	15	CASHKSAGETGELFF
TRBV7-9	TRBJ1-3	15	CASSPTGSSGNTIYF
TRBV5-6	TRBJ1-1	16	CASSFRTGTGNTEAFF
TRBV6-5	TRBJ1-5	12	CASRNGNQPQHF
TRBV6-5	TRBJ2-7	16	CASSYPPGQGAKEQYF
TRBV7-8	TRBJ1-2	14	CASSPGMSGFGYTF
TRBV5-8	TRBJ1-5	16	CASSDFRGATYQPQHF
TRBV3-1/TRBV3-2	TRBJ1-6	16	CASSGTRQGPSSPLHF
TRBV2	TRBJ1-1	14	CASSSRGANTEAFF
TRBV5-5	TRBJ1-1	14	CASSSGDRFTEAFF
TRBV6-1	TRBJ2-3	16	CASSEERGRSGDTQYF
TRBV24-1	TRBJ2-7	14	CATSDRGDNYEQYF
TRBV6-1	TRBJ1-1	13	CASSEGRNTEAFF
TRBV29-1	TRBJ1-2	14	CSVTRTGGNYGYTF
TRBV5-6	TRBJ1-5	15	CASSLLGHMNQPQHF
TRBV6-5	TRBJ1-5	16	CASSSSRTSGNQPQHF